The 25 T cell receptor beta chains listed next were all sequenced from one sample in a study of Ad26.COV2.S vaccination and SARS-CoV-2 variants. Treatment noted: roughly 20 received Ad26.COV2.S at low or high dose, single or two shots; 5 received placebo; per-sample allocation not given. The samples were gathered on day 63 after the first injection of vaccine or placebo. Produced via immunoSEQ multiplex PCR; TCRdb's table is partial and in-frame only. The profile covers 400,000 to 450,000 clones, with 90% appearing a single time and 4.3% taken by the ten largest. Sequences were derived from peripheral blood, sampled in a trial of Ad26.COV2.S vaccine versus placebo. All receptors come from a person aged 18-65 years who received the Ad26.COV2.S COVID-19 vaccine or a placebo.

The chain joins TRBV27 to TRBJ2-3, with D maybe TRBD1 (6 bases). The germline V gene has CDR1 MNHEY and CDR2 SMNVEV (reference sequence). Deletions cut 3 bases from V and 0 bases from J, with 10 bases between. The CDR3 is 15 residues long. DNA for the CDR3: TGTGCCAGCAGTTTTAGGGGGTCTAGCACAGATACGCAGTATTTT. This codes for CASSFRGSSTDTQYF.

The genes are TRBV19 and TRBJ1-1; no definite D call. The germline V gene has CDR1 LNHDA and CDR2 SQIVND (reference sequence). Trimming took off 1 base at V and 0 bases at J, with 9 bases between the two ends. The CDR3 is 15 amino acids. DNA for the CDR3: TGTGCCAGTAGTATAGCTCTGACACTGAACACTGAAGCTTTCTTT. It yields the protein CASSIALTLNTEAFF.

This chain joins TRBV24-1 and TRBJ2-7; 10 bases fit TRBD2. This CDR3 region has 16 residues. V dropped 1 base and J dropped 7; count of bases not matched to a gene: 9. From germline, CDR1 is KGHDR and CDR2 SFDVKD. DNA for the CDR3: TGTGCCACCAGTGATTTTGGAGCGGGAGGGGTTTTGGAGCAGTACTTC. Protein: CATSDFGAGGVLEQYF.

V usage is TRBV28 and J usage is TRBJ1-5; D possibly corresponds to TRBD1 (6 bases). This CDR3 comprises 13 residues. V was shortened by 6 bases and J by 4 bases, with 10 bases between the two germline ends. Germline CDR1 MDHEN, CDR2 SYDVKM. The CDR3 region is CASRQQGNQPQHF. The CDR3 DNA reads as TGTGCCAGCAGGCAACAGGGAAATCAGCCCCAGCATTTT. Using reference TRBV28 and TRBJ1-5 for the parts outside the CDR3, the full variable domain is DVKVTQSSRYLVKRTGEKVFLECVQDMDHENMFWYRQDPGLGLRLIYFSYDVKMKEKGDIPEGYSVSREKKERFSLILESASTNQTSMYLCASRQQGNQPQHFGDGTRLSIL.

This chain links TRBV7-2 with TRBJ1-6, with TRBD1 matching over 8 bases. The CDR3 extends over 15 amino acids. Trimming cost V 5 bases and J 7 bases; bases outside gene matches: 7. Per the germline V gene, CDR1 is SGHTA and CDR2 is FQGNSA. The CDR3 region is CASSQRTGRNSPLHF. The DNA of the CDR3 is TGTGCCAGCAGCCAACGGACAGGGAGGAATTCACCCCTCCACTTT.

In nucleotides, the CDR3 is TGTGCCAGCAGCGCGGGACCGGGACAGCTCTTTTCACCCCTCCACTTT. Its protein is CASSAGPGQLFSPLHF. The J gene is TRBJ1-6, the V gene TRBV9; TRBD1 aligns across 7 bases. Germline values: CDR1 SGDLS, CDR2 YYNGEE. The CDR3 covers 16 residues. The ends lost 3 bases at V and 9 bases at J; junction bases unmatched: 12.

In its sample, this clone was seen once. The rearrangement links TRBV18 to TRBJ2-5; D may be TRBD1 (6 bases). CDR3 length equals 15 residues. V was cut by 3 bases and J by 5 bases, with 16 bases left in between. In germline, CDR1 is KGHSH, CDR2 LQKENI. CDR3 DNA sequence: TGTGCCAGCTCACCGAGTAACAGGGAGAGGGAGACCCAGTACTTC. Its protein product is CASSPSNRERETQYF.

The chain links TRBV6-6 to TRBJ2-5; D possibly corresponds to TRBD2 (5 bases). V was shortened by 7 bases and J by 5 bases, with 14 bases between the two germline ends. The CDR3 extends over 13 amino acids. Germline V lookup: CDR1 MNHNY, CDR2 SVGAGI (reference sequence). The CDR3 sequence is CASTSPGGETQYF. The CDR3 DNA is TGTGCCAGCACCAGCCCAGGCGGGGAGACCCAGTACTTC.

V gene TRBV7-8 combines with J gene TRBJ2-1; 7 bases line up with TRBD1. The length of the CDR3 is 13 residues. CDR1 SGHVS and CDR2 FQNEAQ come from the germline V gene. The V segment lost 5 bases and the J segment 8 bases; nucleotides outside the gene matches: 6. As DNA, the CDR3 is TGTGCCAGCAGCCCAGACAGGGTTGATGAGCAGTTCTTC. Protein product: CASSPDRVDEQFF.

CDR3 protein: CASSHYSGSGNTIYF. The CDR3 DNA reads as TGTGCCAGCAGCCATTACTCAGGTTCTGGAAACACCATATATTTT. The chain uses TRBV3-1 (or the pseudogene TRBV3-2) and TRBJ1-3; D is undetermined. CDR1 and CDR2 from the germline V gene are LGHDT and YNNKEL (reference sequence). Trimming shortened V by 3 bases and J by 1 base, and 10 bases separated the two germline ends. CDR3 length equals 15 residues.

Here the CDR3 DNA reads TGTGCCAGCAGCGCTCACCGACAGGGGGCAGCCTACGAGCAGTACTTC. Protein sequence: CASSAHRQGAAYEQYF. J is TRBJ2-7 and V is TRBV7-2; 10 bases map to TRBD1. The CDR3 consists of 16 residues. J was trimmed by 2 bases and V by 5 bases; bases with no gene match: 9. Looked up from germline, CDR1 is SGHTA and CDR2 is FQGNSA.

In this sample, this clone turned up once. CDR3: CASSQQYYSESSYNEQFF. The CDR3 DNA reads TGTGCCAGCAGTCAGCAGTACTATAGCGAAAGCTCCTACAATGAGCAGTTCTTC. The chain uses TRBV28 and TRBJ2-1; TRBD2 might be the D (5 bases). Trimming left V 5 bases short and J 0 bases short, with 20 bases between. This CDR3 comprises 18 residues. The germline V gene has CDR1 MDHEN and CDR2 SYDVKM. Combining the CDR3 with reference TRBV28 and TRBJ2-1 gives the whole variable domain DVKVTQSSRYLVKRTGEKVFLECVQDMDHENMFWYRQDPGLGLRLIYFSYDVKMKEKGDIPEGYSVSREKKERFSLILESASTNQTSMYLCASSQQYYSESSYNEQFFGPGTRLTVL.

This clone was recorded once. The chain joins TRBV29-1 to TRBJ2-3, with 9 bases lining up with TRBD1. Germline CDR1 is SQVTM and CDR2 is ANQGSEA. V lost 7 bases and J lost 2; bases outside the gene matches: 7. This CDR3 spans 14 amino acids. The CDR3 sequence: CSAWDRDITDTQYF. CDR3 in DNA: TGCAGCGCCTGGGACAGGGATATCACAGATACGCAGTATTTT.

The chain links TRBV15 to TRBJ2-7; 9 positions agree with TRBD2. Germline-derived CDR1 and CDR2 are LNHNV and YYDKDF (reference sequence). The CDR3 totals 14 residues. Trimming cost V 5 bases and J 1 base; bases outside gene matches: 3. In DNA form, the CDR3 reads TGTGCCACCAGCGTGACTAGCGGATCCTACGAGCAGTACTTC. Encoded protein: CATSVTSGSYEQYF.

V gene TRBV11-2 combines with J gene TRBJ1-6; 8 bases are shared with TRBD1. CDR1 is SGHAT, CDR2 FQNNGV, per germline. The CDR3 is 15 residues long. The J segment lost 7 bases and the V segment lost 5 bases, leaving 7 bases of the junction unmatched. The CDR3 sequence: CASSTGQGPNSPLHF. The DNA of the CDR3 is TGTGCCAGCAGCACAGGACAGGGACCCAATTCACCCCTCCACTTT.

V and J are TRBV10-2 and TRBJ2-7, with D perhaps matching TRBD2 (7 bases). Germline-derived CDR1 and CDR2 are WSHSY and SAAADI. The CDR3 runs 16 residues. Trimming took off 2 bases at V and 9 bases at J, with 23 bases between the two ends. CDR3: CASSEREVFRGAGQYF. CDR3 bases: TGCGCCAGCAGTGAGCGAGAGGTTTTCCGGGGGGCCGGGCAGTACTTC.

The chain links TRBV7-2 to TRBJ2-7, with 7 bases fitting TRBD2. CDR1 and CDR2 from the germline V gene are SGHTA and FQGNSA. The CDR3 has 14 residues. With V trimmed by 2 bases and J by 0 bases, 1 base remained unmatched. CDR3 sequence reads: CASSLSGASYEQYF. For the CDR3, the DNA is TGTGCCAGCAGCTTAAGCGGGGCCTCCTACGAGCAGTACTTC.

CDR3 DNA: TGTGCCAGCAGTTTGTCTTGGGGACAGGGGGCGAGGGAGCAGTACTTC. Protein: CASSLSWGQGAREQYF. V usage is TRBV27 and J usage is TRBJ2-7; 12 bases fit TRBD1. Germline V gene sequence: CDR1 MNHEY, CDR2 SMNVEV (reference sequence). The CDR3 is made up of 16 amino acids. J gave up 7 bases and V 3 bases, and 10 bases lay outside the gene matches.

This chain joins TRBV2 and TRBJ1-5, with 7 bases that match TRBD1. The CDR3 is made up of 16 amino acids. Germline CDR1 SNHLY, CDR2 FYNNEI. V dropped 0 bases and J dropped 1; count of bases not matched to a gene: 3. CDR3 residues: CASSEAGQASNQPQHF. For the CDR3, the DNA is TGTGCCAGCAGTGAAGCTGGACAGGCGAGCAATCAGCCCCAGCATTTT. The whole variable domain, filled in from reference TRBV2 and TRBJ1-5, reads EPEVTQTPSHQVTQMGQEVILRCVPISNHLYFYWYRQILGQKVEFLVSFYNNEISEKSEIFDDQFSVERPDGSNFTLKIRSTKLEDSAMYFCASSEAGQASNQPQHFGDGTRLSIL.

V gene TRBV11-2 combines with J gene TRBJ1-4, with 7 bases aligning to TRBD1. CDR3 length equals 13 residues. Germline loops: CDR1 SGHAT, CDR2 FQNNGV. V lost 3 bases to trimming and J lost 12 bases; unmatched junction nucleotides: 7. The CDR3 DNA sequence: TGTGCCAGCAGCTTGGGCCGGGACAGAGAACTGTTTTTT. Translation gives CASSLGRDRELFF.

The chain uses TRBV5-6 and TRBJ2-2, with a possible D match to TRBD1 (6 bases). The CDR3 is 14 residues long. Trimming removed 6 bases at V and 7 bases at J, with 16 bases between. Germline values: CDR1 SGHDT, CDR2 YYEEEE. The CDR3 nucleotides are TGTGCCAGCACCTGGCAGGGGATGAGCGGGGAGCTGTTTTTT. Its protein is CASTWQGMSGELFF.

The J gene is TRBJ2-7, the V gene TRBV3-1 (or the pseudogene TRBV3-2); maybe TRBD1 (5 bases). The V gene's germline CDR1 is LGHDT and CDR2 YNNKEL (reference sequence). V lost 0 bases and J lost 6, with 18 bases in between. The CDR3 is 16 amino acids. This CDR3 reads CASSQDNLVGAREQYF. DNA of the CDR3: TGTGCCAGCAGCCAAGATAATCTAGTAGGGGCTCGCGAGCAGTACTTC.

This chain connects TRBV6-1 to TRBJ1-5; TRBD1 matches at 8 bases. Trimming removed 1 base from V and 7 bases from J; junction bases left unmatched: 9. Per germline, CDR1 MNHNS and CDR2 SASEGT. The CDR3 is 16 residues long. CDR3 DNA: TGTGCCAGCAGTGAAGGTCCCAGGGGGCGCGACCAGCCCCAGCATTTT. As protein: CASSEGPRGRDQPQHF.

The CDR3 sequence: CSVLMGEETQYF. The DNA for the CDR3 is TGCAGCGTCCTAATGGGTGAAGAGACCCAGTACTTC. V and J are TRBV29-1 and TRBJ2-5; D gene unclear. V gave up 6 bases and J gave up 3 bases, with 11 bases separating them. The V gene's germline CDR1 is SQVTM and CDR2 ANQGSEA. The CDR3 has 12 residues.

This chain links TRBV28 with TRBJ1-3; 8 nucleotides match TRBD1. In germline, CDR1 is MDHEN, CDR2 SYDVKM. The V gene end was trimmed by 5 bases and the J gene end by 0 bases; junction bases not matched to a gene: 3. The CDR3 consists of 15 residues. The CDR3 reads CASSRQGTSGNTIYF. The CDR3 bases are TGTGCCAGCAGTAGACAGGGGACCTCTGGAAACACCATATATTTT.